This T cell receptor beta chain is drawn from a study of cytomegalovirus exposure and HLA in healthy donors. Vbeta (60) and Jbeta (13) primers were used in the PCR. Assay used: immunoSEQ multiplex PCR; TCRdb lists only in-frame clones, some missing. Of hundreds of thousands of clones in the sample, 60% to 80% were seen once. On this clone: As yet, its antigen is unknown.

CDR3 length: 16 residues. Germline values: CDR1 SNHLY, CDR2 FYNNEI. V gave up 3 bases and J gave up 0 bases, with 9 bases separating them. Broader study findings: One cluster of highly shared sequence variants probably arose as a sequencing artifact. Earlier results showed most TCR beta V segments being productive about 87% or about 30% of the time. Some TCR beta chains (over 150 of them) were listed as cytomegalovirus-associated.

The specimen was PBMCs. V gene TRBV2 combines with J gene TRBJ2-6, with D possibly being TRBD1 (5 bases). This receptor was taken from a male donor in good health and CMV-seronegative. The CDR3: CASSETRGSGANVLTF. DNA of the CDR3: TGTGCCAGCAGTGAGACAAGGGGCTCTGGGGCCAACGTCCTGACTTTC.